Each of the 17 T cell receptor beta chains below was sequenced from the same sample in a study of T-cell reconstitution after alpha-beta-depleted transplantation in children. Preparation of the TCRbeta library was carried out with unique molecular identifiers. TCRdb used MiXCR to reprocess the PCR reads, holding one entry per CDR3 protein. This sample has around 380,000 distinct CDR3 sequences, with around 9.9% found just once. Sequenced material: PBMCs from the stem cell graft donor, taken from the stem cell graft. The receptors were gathered from a human donor who donated a stem cell graft to a child with acute myeloid leukemia.

The chain couples TRBV29-1 to TRBJ1-3; no reliable D call. Trimming left V 6 bases short and J 5 bases short, with 23 bases between. The germline gives CDR1 SQVTM, CDR2 ANQGSEA. The CDR3 totals 16 residues. This CDR3 is CSVSPAEGPSRNTIYF. The CDR3 nucleotides read TGCAGCGTCTCTCCGGCGGAGGGCCCGTCTAGAAACACCATATATTTT.

This clonotype was seen at least ten times. The chain employs TRBV9 and TRBJ1-4; tentative D call: TRBD1 (5 bases). The CDR3 runs 16 residues. V lost 0 bases, J lost 7 bases, and 16 bases lay in between. Germline CDR1 reads SGDLS; CDR2 reads YYNGEE. The CDR3 is CASSVEAPGSGEKLFF. CDR3 in DNA: TGTGCCAGCAGCGTAGAGGCCCCAGGGAGTGGTGAAAAACTGTTTTTT.

The J gene is TRBJ2-5, the V gene TRBV24-1; TRBD1 is a possible D gene (5 bases). Germline values: CDR1 KGHDR, CDR2 SFDVKD. Trimming removed 2 bases at V and 0 bases at J, with 9 bases between. This CDR3 comprises 15 residues. In DNA form, the CDR3 reads TGTGCCACCAGTGATTCACAGGCGTACCAAGAGACCCAGTACTTC. Protein: CATSDSQAYQETQYF.

V is TRBV4-2 and J is TRBJ2-5; D remains unclear. The CDR3 covers 14 residues. Trimming took 1 base from V and 3 from J, leaving 9 bases between them. CDR1 and CDR2 from the germline V gene are LGHNA and YNFKEQ. CDR3 residues: CASSQGLDEETQYF. DNA of the CDR3: TGTGCCAGCAGCCAAGGCCTAGATGAAGAGACCCAGTACTTC.

This clonotype has only a few counts. The genes are TRBV6-2 or TRBV6-3 and TRBJ1-5; a weak D match, TRBD1 (6 bases). With 2 bases removed from V and 6 bases from J, the gap between germline ends came to 14 bases. CDR1 is MNHEY and CDR2 is SVGEGT in the germline V gene. The CDR3 covers 15 residues. The CDR3 loop is CASSYRTGGVQPQHF. CDR3 coding DNA: TGTGCCAGCAGTTACCGGACGGGGGGCGTTCAGCCCCAGCATTTT.

In this sample, this clonotype turned up many times. The V and J genes are TRBV13 and TRBJ1-2; possible D gene TRBD1, 5 bases. The CDR3 length is 14 residues. V was clipped by 1 base and J by 2 bases, with 8 bases between them. Germline CDR1 and CDR2: PRHDT and FYEKMQ (reference sequence). The CDR3 DNA reads as TGTGCCAGCAGCTTAGTCGCAGGGAACTATGGCTACACCTTC. Amino acids: CASSLVAGNYGYTF.

This clonotype showed up just a few times. The chain is built from TRBV12-3 or TRBV12-4 and TRBJ1-5; D is unresolved. CDR3 length: 12 amino acids. V lost 0 bases, J lost 9 bases, and 6 bases lay in between. CDR3 residues: CASSLADGPQHF. The CDR3 bases are TGTGCCAGCAGTTTAGCTGACGGGCCCCAGCATTTT.

This clonotype was observed at least ten times. The chain employs TRBV5-1 and TRBJ2-3, with unresolved D. Germline V lookup: CDR1 SGHRS, CDR2 YFSETQ. Trimming shortened V by 4 bases and J by 2 bases, and 8 bases separated the two germline ends. The CDR3 has 13 amino acids. CDR3 DNA: TGCGCCAGCAGCCCGGATAACACAGATACGCAGTATTTT. Residues: CASSPDNTDTQYF.

The CDR3 DNA reads TGTGCCAGCAGCTTCAGCAGCGGGGAGCTGTTTTTT. It translates to CASSFSSGELFF. The chain employs TRBV11-3 and TRBJ2-2; D not certain. The CDR3 covers 12 residues. CDR1 and CDR2 from the germline V gene are SGHNT and YENEEA. Trimming cost V 3 bases and J 7 bases, with 6 bases left between them.

This clonotype was seen many times. The V and J genes are TRBV27 and TRBJ2-7; no clear D. The germline gives CDR1 MNHEY, CDR2 SMNVEV (reference sequence). V lost 2 bases and J 2 bases, leaving 13 bases between the germline ends. This CDR3 contains 15 residues. The CDR3 DNA follows: TGTGCCAGCAGTTTAAAGACAACTTGGACCTACGAGCAGTACTTC. This encodes CASSLKTTWTYEQYF.

This clonotype occurred a few times. The chain has TRBV5-1 and TRBJ2-1; D is unclear. The CDR3 has 12 residues. V lost 4 bases and J lost 6, with 8 bases in between. Per germline, CDR1 SGHRS and CDR2 YFSETQ. This chain's CDR3 is CASSATPNEQFF. The CDR3 DNA follows: TGCGCCAGCAGCGCAACCCCCAATGAGCAGTTCTTC.

This clonotype was observed a few times. The chain has TRBV12-5 and TRBJ2-4, with D tentatively TRBD2 (6 bases). V gave up 0 bases and J gave up 1 base, with 22 bases separating them. Germline CDR1 reads LGHNT; CDR2 reads FRNRAP. CDR3 size: 20 residues. The CDR3 sequence is CASGLVLRAGPELAKNIQYF. CDR3 nucleotide sequence: TGTGCTAGTGGTTTGGTACTGAGGGCGGGACCAGAGTTGGCCAAAAACATTCAGTACTTC.

This clonotype was recorded a few times. The CDR3 reads CASSLAGQKRETQYF. The CDR3 DNA follows: TGCGCCAGCAGCTTGGCCGGGCAGAAGAGAGAGACCCAGTACTTC. This chain connects TRBV5-1 to TRBJ2-5; no reliable D call. The V gene lost 0 bases and the J gene lost 4 bases, with 13 bases spanning the gap. CDR1 is SGHRS, CDR2 YFSETQ, per germline. The length of the CDR3 is 15 residues.

This clonotype was recorded at least ten times. Sequence at one end of the junction differs from germline and may be a read error. The chain employs TRBV7-7 and TRBJ2-5, with D possibly matching TRBD2 (5 bases). Germline CDR1 reads SSHAT; CDR2 reads FNYEAQ (reference sequence). This CDR3 contains 16 residues. The CDR3 is CASSLAPGRVQETQYF. The CDR3 region has the DNA TGTGCTAGCAGCTTAGCGCCTGGACGAGTACAAGAGACCCAGTACTTC. Full variable domain (rest looked up from reference TRBV7-7 and TRBJ2-5): GAGVSQSPRYKVTKRGQDVTLRCDPISSHATLYWYQQALGQGPEFLTYFNYEAQPDKSGLPSDRFSAERPEGSISTLTIQRTEQRDSAMYRCASSLAPGRVQETQYFGPGTRLLVL.

V and J are TRBV12-3 or TRBV12-4 and TRBJ1-4; D is undetermined. V was cut by 1 base and J by 6 bases, with 9 bases left in between. This CDR3 region has 14 residues. The CDR3 coding sequence is TGTGCCAGCAGTTTAGAGGCGACTGATGAAAAACTGTTTTTT. The encoded protein is CASSLEATDEKLFF.

This clonotype came up many times. The CDR3 bases are TGTGCCAGCAGCCCGCCCAAAGGTTGGATAAAGGAGACCCAGTACTTC. Encoded protein: CASSPPKGWIKETQYF. This rearrangement joins TRBV5-6 to TRBJ2-5; D remains ambiguous. CDR1 and CDR2 from the germline V gene are SGHDT and YYEEEE. The CDR3 sequence is 16 residues long. V shed 4 bases and J shed 5 bases, with 21 bases lying between them.

This clonotype was counted only a few times. This sequence joins TRBV20-1 and TRBJ1-5; D is unclear. This CDR3 is 12 amino acids long. The V end lost 3 bases, the J end lost 1 base, and 4 bases lay between the germline ends. The germline V gene has CDR1 DFQATT and CDR2 SNEGSKA (reference sequence). DNA of the CDR3: TGCAGTGCTAGTACCAGCAATCAGCCCCAGCATTTT. Protein sequence: CSASTSNQPQHF.